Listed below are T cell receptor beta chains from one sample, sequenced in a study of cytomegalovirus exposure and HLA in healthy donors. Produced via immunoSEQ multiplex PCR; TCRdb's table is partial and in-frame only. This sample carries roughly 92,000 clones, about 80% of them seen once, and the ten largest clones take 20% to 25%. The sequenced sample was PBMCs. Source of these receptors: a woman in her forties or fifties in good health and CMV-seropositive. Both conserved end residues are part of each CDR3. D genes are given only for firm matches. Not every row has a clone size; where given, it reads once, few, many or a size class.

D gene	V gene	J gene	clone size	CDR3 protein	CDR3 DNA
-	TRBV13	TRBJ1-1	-	CASSLGTVNTEAFF	TGTGCCAGCAGCTTAGGGACAGTAAACACTGAAGCTTTCTTT
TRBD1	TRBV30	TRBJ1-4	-	CAWSVSLGTGKEKLFF	TGTGCCTGGAGTGTATCTCTCGGGACAGGGAAGGAAAAACTGTTTTTT
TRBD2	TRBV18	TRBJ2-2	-	CASSGTSGSTGELFF	TGTGCCAGCTCCGGGACTAGCGGGAGCACCGGGGAGCTGTTTTTT
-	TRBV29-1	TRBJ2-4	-	CSVLWRNIQYF	TGCAGCGTCCTGTGGAGGAACATTCAGTACTTC
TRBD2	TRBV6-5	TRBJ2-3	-	CASSTPSGGTDTQYF	TGTGCCAGCAGTACCCCTAGCGGGGGCACAGATACGCAGTATTTT
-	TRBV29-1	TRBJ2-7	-	CSVEAGGSEQYF	TGCAGCGTCGAAGCCGGGGGAAGCGAGCAGTACTTC
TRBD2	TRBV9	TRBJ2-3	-	CASGEGPTLIDTQYF	TGTGCCAGCGGGGAGGGGCCGACTCTTATAGATACGCAGTATTTT
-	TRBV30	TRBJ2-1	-	CAWASAAEQFF	TGTGCCTGGGCTAGCGCGGCTGAGCAGTTCTTC
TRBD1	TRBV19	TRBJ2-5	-	CASSQTGGQETQYF	TGTGCCAGTAGCCAGACAGGGGGGCAAGAGACCCAGTACTTC
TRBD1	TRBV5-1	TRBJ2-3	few	CASSQGQGRDTQYF	TGCGCCAGCAGCCAAGGACAGGGGAGGGATACGCAGTATTTT
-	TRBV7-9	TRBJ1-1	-	CASSLSTLNTEAFF	TGTGCCAGCAGCCTGTCTACCTTAAACACTGAAGCTTTCTTT
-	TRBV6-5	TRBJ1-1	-	CASSRTHNTEAFF	TGTGCCAGCAGCCGCACACATAACACTGAAGCTTTCTTT
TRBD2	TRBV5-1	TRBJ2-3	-	CASSLDWTSRDTQYF	TGCGCCAGCAGCTTGGACTGGACTAGTAGAGATACGCAGTATTTT
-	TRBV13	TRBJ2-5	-	CASSSRGEETQYF	TGTGCCAGCAGCTCACGGGGAGAAGAGACCCAGTACTTC
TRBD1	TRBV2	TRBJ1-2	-	CASSDGQGNYGYTF	TGTGCCAGCAGTGATGGACAGGGTAACTATGGCTACACCTTC
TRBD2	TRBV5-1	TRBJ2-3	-	CASGLAGTDTQYF	TGCGCCAGCGGACTAGCGGGTACAGATACGCAGTATTTT
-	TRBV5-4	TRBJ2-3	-	CASSLTGRGSTDTQYF	TGTGCCAGCAGTCTTACAGGGAGGGGTAGCACAGATACGCAGTATTTT
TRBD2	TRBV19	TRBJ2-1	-	CASSINSLAGAYNEQFF	TGTGCCAGTAGTATAAATTCCCTAGCGGGTGCTTACAATGAGCAGTTCTTC
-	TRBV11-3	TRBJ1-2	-	CASSPSRGSSGYTF	TGTGCCAGCAGCCCCAGTAGGGGGTCCTCTGGCTACACCTTC
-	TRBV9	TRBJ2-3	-	CASSVGLVSTDTQYF	TGTGCCAGCAGCGTAGGACTAGTTAGCACAGATACGCAGTATTTT
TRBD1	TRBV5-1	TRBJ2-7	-	CASSLGTGRAYEQYF	TGCGCCAGCAGCTTGGGGACAGGTAGGGCCTACGAGCAGTACTTC
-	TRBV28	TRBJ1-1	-	CASSPAARSRGTEAFF	TGTGCCAGCAGCCCTGCGGCCCGAAGCAGGGGCACTGAAGCTTTCTTT